What follows is one TCR beta chain and its context. This record belongs to a study of blood T cell repertoires in COVID-19. Study context: The United States, Italy and Spain were the sources of the acute and convalescent COVID-19 samples. PBMCs, B-cell-depleted T cells, or T cells were the source of the cDNA or gDNA that made up the material.

Seattle participants joined during active infection and were tracked over time. Original methodology: The authors estimated nucleated cell counts from reference gene primer amplification. Sequencing used immunoSEQ multiplex PCR; TCRdb keeps in-frame clones, though not all of them. The D gene and trimming were derived from the DNA, and the V and J assignments and clone size from that table. Here the sample spans about 130,000 clones, roughly 85% being singletons. The sequencing sample was made of peripheral blood. This sequence was found in a woman of 80 years or more with COVID-19, enrolled during active disease.

CDR3 sequence: CASSALGNEQFF. CDR3 in DNA: TGTGCCAGCAGCGCGCTAGGAAATGAGCAGTTCTTC. The chain is built from TRBV2 and TRBJ2-1; no clear D gene. The CDR3 has 12 residues. Trimming shortened V by 6 bases and J by 7 bases, and 10 bases separated the two germline ends. Germline V gene lookup returns CDR1 SNHLY and CDR2 FYNNEI.